This note documents a single TCR beta chain sequence. The target of this receptor is not known. A read error may explain this, as a much larger clone is one base away. To demonstrate the VDJtools post-analysis software, the study profiled TCR beta repertoires from the peripheral blood of about 13 young patients with multiple sclerosis. Multiple sclerosis patients were children and adolescents aged 6 to 15 years. The sample originates from a study of post-analysis software for immune sequencing data (dated by TCRdb to 2014 to 2015). Concerning the study at large: Disease courses on record covered relapsing-remitting, secondary progressive and progressive-relapsing multiple sclerosis, though some patients had no subtype annotation. The patient repertoires were set against 11 previously published healthy control repertoires from donors whose ages ranged from roughly 6 to 27 years. A subset of samples was prepared in parallel using single-end sample barcoding, then pooled and co-amplified after Illumina adapter ligation.

What the authors observed across the whole study: Strong co-clustering of samples prepared in the same batch was shown by direct clustering with F measure, prompting a batch-effect correction. The multiple sclerosis patient group was slightly younger than the control group. Compared with controls, multiple sclerosis patients had significantly lower normalized Chao1 diversity, a finding suggesting substantial peripheral T-cell clonal expansion. A few TRBV segments, including TRBV5-6, TRBV5-1 and TRBV20-1, were significantly more frequent in patients than controls.

V drops 0 bases and J drops 0 bases, leaving 13 bases in between. The CDR3, from cysteine to phenylalanine, totals 18 residues. Just CDR3 DNA is preserved here, 54 bases in frame from base 1. CDR1 and CDR2 are drawn from the germline V gene: SGHDT, YYEEEE. Preparation of the library involved PCR. TCRdb lists the instrument as Illumina HiSeq 2500. To reduce PCR and sequencing biases, unique molecular identifiers were built into the TCR beta cDNA libraries. About 500,000 cDNA molecules were obtained for every 1 to 10 million input T cells, so each molecule roughly corresponded to one T cell. The same protocol used for the earlier healthy control dataset was applied to prepare and sequence the patient libraries. Within a given batch, samples were prepared together, multiplexed and sequenced on the same HiSeq lane. The authors processed their data as follows. MIGEC handled the raw barcoded reads, throwing out single-read molecular identifier groups before consensus assembly and CDR3 extraction. Clonotype tables were post-analysed with VDJtools, and diversity was normalized by down-sampling all datasets to the smallest sample size. Repertoire overlap clustering matched CDR3 amino acid but not nucleotide sequences to correct batch-related cross-sample contamination. In-frame beta chains were kept once TCRdb had trimmed the public reads at Q25 with fastp and called clones with MiXCR. Rows merge per CDR3 protein into single entries with the most common DNA and genes. TCRdb, not the original authors, processed these V and J calls. The sample data list a few hundred thousand distinct CDR3 sequences, and around a third of these were observed just once. 13% of the sample belongs to the ten largest clones.

The origin of this receptor is a girl aged 5-17 years with multiple sclerosis. Sample: blood. The chain employs TRBV5-6 and TRBJ2-6; the D gene is not confidently resolved. The CDR3 sequence is CASSLVQLRISGANVLTF. At the DNA level, the sequence is TGTGCCAGCAGCTTGGTACAGCTTAGGATCTCTGGGGCCAACGTCCTGACTTTC.